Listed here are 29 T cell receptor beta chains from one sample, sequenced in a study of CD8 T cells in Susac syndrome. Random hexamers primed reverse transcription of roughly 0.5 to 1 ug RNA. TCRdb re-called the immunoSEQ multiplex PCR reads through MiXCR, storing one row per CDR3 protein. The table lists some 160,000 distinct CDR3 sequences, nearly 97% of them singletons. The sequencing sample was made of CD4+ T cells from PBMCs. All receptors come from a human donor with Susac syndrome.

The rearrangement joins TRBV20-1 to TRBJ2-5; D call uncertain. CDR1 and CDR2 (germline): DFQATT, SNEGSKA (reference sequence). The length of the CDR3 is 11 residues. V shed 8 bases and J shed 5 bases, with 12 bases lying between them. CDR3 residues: CSTKGWETQYF. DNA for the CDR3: TGCAGTACCAAAGGGTGGGAGACCCAGTACTTC.

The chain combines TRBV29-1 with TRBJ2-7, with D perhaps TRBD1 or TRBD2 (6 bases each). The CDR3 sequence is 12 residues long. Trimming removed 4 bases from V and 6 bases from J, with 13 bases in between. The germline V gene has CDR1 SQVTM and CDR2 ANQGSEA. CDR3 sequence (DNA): TGCAGCGTTGCAGGGGCCGGGGGCGAGCAGTACTTC. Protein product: CSVAGAGGEQYF.

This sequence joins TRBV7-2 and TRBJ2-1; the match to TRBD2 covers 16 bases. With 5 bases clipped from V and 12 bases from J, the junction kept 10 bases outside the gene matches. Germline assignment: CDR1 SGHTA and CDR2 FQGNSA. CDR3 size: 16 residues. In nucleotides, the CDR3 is TGTGCCAGCAGCCCTACAGGGGGACTAGCGGGAGGGCGGCAGTTCTTC. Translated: CASSPTGGLAGGRQFF.

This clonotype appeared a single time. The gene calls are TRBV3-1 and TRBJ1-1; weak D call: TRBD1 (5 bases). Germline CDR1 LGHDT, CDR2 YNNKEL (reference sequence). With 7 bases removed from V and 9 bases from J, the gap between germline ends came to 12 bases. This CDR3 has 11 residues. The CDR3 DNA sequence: TGTGCCAGCACCGCGGGGGGGAAAGCTTTCTTT. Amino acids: CASTAGGKAFF.

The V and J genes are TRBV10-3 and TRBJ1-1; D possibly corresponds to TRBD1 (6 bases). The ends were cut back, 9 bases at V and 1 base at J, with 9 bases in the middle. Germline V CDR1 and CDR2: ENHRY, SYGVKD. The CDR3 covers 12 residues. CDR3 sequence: CAIKGQNTEAFF. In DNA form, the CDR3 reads TGTGCCATAAAGGGACAGAACACTGAAGCTTTCTTT.

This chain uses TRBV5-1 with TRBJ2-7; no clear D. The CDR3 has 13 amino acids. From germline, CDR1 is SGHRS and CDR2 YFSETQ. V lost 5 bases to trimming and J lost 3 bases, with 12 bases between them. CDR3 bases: TGCGCCAGCAGGAAGAATGCAGACTACGAGCAGTACTTC. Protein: CASRKNADYEQYF.

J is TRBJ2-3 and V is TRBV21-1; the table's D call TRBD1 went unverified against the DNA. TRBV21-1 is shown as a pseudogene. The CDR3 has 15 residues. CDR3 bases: TGTGCCCCTGCCAATCTGCCGTGGGGGATAAATACGCAGTATTTT. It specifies CAPANLPWGINTQYF.

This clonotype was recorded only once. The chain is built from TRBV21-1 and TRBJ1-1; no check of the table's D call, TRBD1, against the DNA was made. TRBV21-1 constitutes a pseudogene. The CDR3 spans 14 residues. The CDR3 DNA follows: TGTGCCAGCAGCGCGAGGGGGCCGGTCTCCGAAGCTTTCTTT. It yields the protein CASSARGPVSEAFF.

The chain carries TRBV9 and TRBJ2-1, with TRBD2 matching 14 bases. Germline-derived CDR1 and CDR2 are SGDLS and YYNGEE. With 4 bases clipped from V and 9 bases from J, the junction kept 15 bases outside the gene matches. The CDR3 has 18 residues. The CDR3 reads CASSPQDNPGLAGAEQFF. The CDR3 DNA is TGTGCCAGCAGCCCGCAAGATAATCCGGGACTAGCGGGAGCTGAGCAGTTCTTC. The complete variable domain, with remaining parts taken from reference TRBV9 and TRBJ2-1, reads DSGVTQTPKHLITATGQRVTLRCSPRSGDLSVYWYQQSLDQGLQFLIQYYNGEERAKGNILERFSAQQFPDLHSELNLSSLELGDSALYFCASSPQDNPGLAGAEQFFGPGTRLTVL.

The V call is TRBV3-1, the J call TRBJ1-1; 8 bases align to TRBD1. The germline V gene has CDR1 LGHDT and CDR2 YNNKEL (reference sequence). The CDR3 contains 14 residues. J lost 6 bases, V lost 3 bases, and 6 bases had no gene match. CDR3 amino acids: CASSHWTGIAEAFF. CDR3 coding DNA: TGTGCCAGCAGCCATTGGACAGGGATAGCTGAAGCTTTCTTT.

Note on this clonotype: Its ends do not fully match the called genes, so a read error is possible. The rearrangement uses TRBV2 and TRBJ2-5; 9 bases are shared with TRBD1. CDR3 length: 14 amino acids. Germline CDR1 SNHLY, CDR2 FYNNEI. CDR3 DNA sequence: TGTGCCAGCAGAGAAGACAGGGGGAGGGAGACCCAGTACTTC. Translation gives CASREDRGRETQYF.

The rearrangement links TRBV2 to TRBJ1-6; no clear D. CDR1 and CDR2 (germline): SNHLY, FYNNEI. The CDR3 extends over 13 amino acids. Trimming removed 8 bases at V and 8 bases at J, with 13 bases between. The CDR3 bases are TGTGCCAGCTCGATACAGAGAGATTCACCCCTCCACTTT. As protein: CASSIQRDSPLHF.

CDR3 bases: TGTGCCAGCAGCCAGGGACTATCCCAAGAGACCCAGTACTTC. The encoded protein is CASSQGLSQETQYF. This chain connects TRBV5-6 to TRBJ2-5, with 7 bases identical to TRBD2. From germline, CDR1 is SGHDT and CDR2 YYEEEE. The CDR3 is 14 amino acids. V was clipped by 4 bases and J by 1 base; unmatched bases: 4. Complete variable domain (other parts from reference TRBV5-6 and TRBJ2-5): DAGVTQSPTHLIKTRGQQVTLRCSPKSGHDTVSWYQQALGQGPQFIFQYYEEEERQRGNFPDRFSGHQFPNYSSELNVNALLLGDSALYLCASSQGLSQETQYFGPGTRLLVL.

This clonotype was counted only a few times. CDR3 sequence (DNA): TGCAGTGCTAGAGTGGGTCGGCAGTTCTTC. Amino acid sequence: CSARVGRQFF. The chain uses TRBV20-1 and TRBJ2-1; D unresolved. This CDR3 is 10 amino acids long. Trimming pared 1 base from V and 12 bases from J, leaving 7 bases between. Germline loops: CDR1 DFQATT, CDR2 SNEGSKA (reference sequence).

DNA of the CDR3: TGTGCCAGCAGCTTAGTGGCAGGGGCGGTCGAAAAACTGTTTTTT. Amino acids: CASSLVAGAVEKLFF. J is TRBJ1-4 and V is TRBV11-2, with D perhaps TRBD1 (6 bases). Trimming left V 1 base short and J 8 bases short, with 14 bases between. Germline V CDR1 and CDR2: SGHAT, FQNNGV. The CDR3 is 15 amino acids.

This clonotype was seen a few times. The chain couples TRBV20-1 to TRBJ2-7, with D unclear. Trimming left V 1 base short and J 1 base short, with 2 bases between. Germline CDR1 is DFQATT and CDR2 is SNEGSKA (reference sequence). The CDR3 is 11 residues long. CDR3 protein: CSARVSYEQYF. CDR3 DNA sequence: TGCAGTGCTAGAGTTTCCTACGAGCAGTACTTC.

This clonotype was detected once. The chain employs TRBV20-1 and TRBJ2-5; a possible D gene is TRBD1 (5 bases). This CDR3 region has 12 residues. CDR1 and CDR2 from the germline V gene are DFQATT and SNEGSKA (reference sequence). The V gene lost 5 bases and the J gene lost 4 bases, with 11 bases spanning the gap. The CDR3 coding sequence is TGCAGTGCTGTCCAGGGTGGAGAGACCCAGTACTTC. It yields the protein CSAVQGGETQYF.

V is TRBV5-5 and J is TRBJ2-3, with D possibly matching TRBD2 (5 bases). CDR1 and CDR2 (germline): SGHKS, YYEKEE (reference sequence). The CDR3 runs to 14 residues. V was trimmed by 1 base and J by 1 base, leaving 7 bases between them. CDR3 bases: TGTGCCAGCAGCTTGTACGGGGGCACAGATACGCAGTATTTT. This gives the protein CASSLYGGTDTQYF. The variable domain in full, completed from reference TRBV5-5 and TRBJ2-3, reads DAGVTQSPTHLIKTRGQQVTLRCSPISGHKSVSWYQQVLGQGPQFIFQYYEKEERGRGNFPDRFSARQFPNYSSELNVNALLLGDSALYLCASSLYGGTDTQYFGPGTRLTVL.

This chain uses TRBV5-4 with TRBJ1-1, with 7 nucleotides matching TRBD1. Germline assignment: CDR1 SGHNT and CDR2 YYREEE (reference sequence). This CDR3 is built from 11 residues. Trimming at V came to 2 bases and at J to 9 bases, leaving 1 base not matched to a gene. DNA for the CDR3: TGTGCCAGCAGCTTACAGGGGAAAGCTTTCTTT. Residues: CASSLQGKAFF. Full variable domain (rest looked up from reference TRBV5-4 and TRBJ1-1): ETGVTQSPTHLIKTRGQQVTLRCSSQSGHNTVSWYQQALGQGPQFIFQYYREEENGRGNFPPRFSGLQFPNYSSELNVNALELDDSALYLCASSLQGKAFFGQGTRLTVV.

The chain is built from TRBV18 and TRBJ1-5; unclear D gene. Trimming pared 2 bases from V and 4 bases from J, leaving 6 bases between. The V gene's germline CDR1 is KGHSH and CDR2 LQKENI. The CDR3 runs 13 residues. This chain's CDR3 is CASSPTQNQPQHF. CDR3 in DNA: TGTGCCAGCTCACCAACACAGAATCAGCCCCAGCATTTT. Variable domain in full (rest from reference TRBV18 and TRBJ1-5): NAGVMQNPRHLVRRRGQEARLRCSPMKGHSHVYWYRQLPEEGLKFMVYLQKENIIDESGMPKERFSAEFPKEGPSILRIQQVVRGDSAAYFCASSPTQNQPQHFGDGTRLSIL.

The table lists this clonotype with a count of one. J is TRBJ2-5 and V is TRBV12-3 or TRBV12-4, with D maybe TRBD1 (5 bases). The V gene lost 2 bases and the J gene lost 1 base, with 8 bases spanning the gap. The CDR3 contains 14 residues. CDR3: CASSLSTAQETQYF. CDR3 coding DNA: TGTGCCAGCAGTTTATCGACAGCCCAAGAGACCCAGTACTTC.

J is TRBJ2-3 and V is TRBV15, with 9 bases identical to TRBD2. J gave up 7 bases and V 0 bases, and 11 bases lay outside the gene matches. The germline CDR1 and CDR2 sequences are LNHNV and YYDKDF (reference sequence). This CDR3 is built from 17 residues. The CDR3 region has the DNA TGTGCCACCAGCAGAGATAGCGCGGGAGGGACTCTAAATACGCAGTATTTT. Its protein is CATSRDSAGGTLNTQYF.

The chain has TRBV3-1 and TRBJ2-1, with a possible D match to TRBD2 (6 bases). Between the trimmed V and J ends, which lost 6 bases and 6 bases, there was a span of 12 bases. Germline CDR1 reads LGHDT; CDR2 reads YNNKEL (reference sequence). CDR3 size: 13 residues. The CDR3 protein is CASRRDRSNEQFF. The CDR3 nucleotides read TGTGCCAGCAGGCGGGATCGCAGCAATGAGCAGTTCTTC.

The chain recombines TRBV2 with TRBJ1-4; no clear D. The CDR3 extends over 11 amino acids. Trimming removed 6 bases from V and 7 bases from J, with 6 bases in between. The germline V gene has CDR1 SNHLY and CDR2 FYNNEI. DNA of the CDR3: TGTGCCAGCAGCACCGTTGAAAAACTGTTTTTT. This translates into CASSTVEKLFF.

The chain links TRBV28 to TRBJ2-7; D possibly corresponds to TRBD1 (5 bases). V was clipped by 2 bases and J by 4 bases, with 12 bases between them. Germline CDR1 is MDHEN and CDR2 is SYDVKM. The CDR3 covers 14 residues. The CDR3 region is CASSLNQGWYEQYF. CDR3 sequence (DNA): TGTGCCAGCAGTTTAAATCAGGGCTGGTACGAGCAGTACTTC.

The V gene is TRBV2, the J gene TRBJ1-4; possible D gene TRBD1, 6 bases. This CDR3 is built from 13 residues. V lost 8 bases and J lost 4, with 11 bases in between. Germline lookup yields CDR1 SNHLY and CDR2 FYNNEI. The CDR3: CASLGGFNEKLFF. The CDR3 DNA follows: TGTGCCAGCCTAGGGGGATTTAATGAAAAACTGTTTTTT. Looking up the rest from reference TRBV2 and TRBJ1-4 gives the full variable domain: EPEVTQTPSHQVTQMGQEVILRCVPISNHLYFYWYRQILGQKVEFLVSFYNNEISEKSEIFDDQFSVERPDGSNFTLKIRSTKLEDSAMYFCASLGGFNEKLFFGSGTQLSVL.

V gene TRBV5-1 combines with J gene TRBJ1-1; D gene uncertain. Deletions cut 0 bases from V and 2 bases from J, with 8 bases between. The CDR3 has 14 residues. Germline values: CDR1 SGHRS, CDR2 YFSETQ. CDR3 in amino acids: CASSLGNINTEAFF. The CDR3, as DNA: TGCGCCAGCAGCTTGGGCAACATTAACACTGAAGCTTTCTTT. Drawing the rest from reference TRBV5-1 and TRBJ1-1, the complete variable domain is KAGVTQTPRYLIKTRGQQVTLSCSPISGHRSVSWYQQTPGQGLQFLFEYFSETQRNKGNFPGRFSGRQFSNSRSEMNVSTLELGDSALYLCASSLGNINTEAFFGQGTRLTVV.

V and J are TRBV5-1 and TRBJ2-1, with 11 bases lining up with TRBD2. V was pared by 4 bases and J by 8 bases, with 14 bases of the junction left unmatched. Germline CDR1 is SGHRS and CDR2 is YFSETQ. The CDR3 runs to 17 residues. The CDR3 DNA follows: TGCGCCAGCAGCGCCACGGGACTAGCGGCTTCAACCCATGAGCAGTTCTTC. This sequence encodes CASSATGLAASTHEQFF.

The CDR3 DNA follows: TGCAGTGCTACCCATCCCAGGGGGCCTGGTGAGCAGTTCTTC. It yields the protein CSATHPRGPGEQFF. The V gene is TRBV20-1, the J gene TRBJ2-1; 8 positions match TRBD1. Trimming took 4 bases from V and 9 from J; bases not matched to a gene: 11. Germline assignment: CDR1 DFQATT and CDR2 SNEGSKA (reference sequence). There are 14 residues in the CDR3.